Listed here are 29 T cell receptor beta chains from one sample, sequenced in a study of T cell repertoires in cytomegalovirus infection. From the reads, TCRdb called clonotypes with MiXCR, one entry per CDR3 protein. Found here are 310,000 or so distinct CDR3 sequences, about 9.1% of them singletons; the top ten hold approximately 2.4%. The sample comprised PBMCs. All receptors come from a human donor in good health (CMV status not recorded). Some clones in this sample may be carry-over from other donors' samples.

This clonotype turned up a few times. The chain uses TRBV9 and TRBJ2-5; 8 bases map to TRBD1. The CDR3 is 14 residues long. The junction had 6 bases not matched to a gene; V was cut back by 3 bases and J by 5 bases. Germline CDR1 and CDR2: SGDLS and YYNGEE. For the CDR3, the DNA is TGTGCCAGCAGCGCTCAGGGGGCGCGGGAGACCCAGTACTTC. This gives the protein CASSAQGARETQYF.

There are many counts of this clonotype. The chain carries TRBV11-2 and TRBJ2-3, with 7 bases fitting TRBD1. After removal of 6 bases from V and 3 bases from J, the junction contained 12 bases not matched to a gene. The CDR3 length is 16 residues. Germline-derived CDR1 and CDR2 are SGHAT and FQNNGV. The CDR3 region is CASRTIRGGTTDTQYF. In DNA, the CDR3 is TGTGCCAGCAGGACCATCCGAGGGGGCACGACAGATACGCAGTATTTT.

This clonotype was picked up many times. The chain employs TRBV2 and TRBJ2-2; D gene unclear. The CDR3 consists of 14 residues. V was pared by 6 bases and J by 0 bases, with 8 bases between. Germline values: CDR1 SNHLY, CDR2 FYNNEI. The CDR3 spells CASSPNTNTGELFF. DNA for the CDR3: TGTGCCAGCAGCCCAAATACGAACACCGGGGAGCTGTTTTTT.

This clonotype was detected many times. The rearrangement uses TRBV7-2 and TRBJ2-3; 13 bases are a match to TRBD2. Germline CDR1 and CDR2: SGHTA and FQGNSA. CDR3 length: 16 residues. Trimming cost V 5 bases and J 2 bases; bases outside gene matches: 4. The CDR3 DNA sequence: TGTGCCAGCAGCCGGGGACTAGCGGGGACCACAGATACGCAGTATTTT. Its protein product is CASSRGLAGTTDTQYF. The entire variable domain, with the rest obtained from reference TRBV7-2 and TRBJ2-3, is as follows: GAGVSQSPSNKVTEKGKDVELRCDPISGHTALYWYRQSLGQGLEFLIYFQGNSAPDKSGLPSDRFSAERTGGSVSTLTIQRTQQEDSAVYLCASSRGLAGTTDTQYFGPGTRLTVL.

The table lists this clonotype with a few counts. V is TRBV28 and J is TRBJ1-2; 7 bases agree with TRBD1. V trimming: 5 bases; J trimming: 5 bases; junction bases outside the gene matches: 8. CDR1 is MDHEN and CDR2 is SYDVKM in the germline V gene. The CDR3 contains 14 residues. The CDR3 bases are TGTGCCAGCAGTCCAGAGAGGGGGCTTTATGGCTACACCTTC. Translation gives CASSPERGLYGYTF.

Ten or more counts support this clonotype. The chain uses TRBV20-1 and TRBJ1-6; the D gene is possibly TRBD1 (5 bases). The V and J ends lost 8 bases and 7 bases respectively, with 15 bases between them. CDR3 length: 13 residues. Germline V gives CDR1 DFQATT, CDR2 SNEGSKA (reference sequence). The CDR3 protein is CSPDKRGNSPLHF. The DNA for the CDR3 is TGCAGTCCCGACAAGAGGGGCAATTCACCCCTCCACTTT.

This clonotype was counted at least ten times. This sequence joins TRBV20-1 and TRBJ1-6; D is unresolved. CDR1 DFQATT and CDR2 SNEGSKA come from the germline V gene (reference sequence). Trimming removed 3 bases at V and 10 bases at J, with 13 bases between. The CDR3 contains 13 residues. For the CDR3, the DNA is TGCAGTGCTAGCCCAATCAGAGGGTCACCCCTCCACTTT. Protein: CSASPIRGSPLHF.

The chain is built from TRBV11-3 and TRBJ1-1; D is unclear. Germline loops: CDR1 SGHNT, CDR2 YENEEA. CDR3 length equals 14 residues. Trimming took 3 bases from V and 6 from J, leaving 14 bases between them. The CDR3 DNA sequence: TGTGCCAGCAGCTTCTCGGGCAGCGGGGCTGAAGCTTTCTTT. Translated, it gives CASSFSGSGAEAFF.

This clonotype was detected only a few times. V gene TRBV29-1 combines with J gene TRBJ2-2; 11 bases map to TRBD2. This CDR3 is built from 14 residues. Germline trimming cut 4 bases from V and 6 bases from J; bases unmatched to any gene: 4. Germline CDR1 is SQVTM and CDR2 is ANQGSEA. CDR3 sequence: CSVGYSGGAGELFF. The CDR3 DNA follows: TGCAGCGTTGGTTATAGCGGGGGGGCCGGGGAGCTGTTTTTT.

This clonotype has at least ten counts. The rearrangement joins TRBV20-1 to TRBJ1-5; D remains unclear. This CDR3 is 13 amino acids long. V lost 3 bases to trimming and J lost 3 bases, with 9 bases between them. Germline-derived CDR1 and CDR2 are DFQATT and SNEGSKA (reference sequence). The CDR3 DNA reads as TGCAGTGCTAGTAGGGATCCCAATCAGCCCCAGCATTTT. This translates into CSASRDPNQPQHF.

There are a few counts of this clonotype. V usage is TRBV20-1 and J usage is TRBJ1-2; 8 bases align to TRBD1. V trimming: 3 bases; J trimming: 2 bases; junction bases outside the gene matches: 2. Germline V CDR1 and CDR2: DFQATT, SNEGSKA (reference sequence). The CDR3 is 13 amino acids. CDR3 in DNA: TGCAGTGCTAGCGGACAGGGCAACTATGGCTACACCTTC. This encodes CSASGQGNYGYTF.

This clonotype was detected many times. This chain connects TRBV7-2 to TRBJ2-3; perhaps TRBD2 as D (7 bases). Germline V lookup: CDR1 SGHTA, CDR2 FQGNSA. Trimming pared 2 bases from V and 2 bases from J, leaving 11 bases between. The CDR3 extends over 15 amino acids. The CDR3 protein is CASSLPRGLTDTQYF. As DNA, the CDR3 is TGTGCCAGCAGCTTACCGCGGGGGCTCACAGATACGCAGTATTTT.

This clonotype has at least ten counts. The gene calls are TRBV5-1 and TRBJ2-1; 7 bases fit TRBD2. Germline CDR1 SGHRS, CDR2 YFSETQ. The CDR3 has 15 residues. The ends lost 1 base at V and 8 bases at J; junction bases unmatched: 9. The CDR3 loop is CASSLTGGYSDEQFF. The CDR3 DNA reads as TGCGCCAGCAGCTTGACGGGGGGTTATAGCGATGAGCAGTTCTTC.

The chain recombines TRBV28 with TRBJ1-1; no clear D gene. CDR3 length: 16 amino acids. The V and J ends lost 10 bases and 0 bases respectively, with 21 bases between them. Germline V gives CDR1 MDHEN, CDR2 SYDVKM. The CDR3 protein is CATTELPPAMNTEAFF. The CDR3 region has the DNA TGTGCCACCACTGAACTTCCCCCCGCGATGAACACTGAAGCTTTCTTT. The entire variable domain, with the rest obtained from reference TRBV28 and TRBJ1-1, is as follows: DVKVTQSSRYLVKRTGEKVFLECVQDMDHENMFWYRQDPGLGLRLIYFSYDVKMKEKGDIPEGYSVSREKKERFSLILESASTNQTSMYLCATTELPPAMNTEAFFGQGTRLTVV.

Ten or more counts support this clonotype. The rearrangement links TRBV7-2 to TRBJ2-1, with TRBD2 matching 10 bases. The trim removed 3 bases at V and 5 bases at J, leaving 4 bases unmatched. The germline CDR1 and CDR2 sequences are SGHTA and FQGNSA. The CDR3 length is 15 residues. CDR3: CASSLAAGGHNEQFF. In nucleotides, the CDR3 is TGTGCCAGCAGCTTGGCAGCGGGGGGGCACAATGAGCAGTTCTTC. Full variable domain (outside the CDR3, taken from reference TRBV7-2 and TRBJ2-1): GAGVSQSPSNKVTEKGKDVELRCDPISGHTALYWYRQSLGQGLEFLIYFQGNSAPDKSGLPSDRFSAERTGGSVSTLTIQRTQQEDSAVYLCASSLAAGGHNEQFFGPGTRLTVL.

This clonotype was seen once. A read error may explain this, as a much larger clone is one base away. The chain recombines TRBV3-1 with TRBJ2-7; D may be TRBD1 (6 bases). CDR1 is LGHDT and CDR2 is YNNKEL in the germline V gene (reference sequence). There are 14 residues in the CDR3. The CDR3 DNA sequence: TGTGCCAGCGGCCACAGGGCCGTAGAGTACGAGCAGTACTTC. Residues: CASGHRAVEYEQYF.

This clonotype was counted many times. The CDR3 region is CASSPGLIYEQYV. CDR3 coding DNA: TGTGCCAGCAGCCCCGGACTGATCTACGAGCAGTACGTC. The chain has TRBV12-3 or TRBV12-4 and TRBJ2-7; perhaps TRBD2 as D (5 bases). Trimming took off 6 bases at V and 3 bases at J, with 12 bases between the two ends. The CDR3 length is 13 residues.

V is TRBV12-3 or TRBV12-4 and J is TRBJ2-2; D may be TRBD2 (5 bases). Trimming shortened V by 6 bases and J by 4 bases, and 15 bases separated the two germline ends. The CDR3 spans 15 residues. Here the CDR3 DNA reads TGTGCCAGCAGCTCCCTCGGAGGTTCCACCGGGGAGCTGTTTTTT. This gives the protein CASSSLGGSTGELFF.

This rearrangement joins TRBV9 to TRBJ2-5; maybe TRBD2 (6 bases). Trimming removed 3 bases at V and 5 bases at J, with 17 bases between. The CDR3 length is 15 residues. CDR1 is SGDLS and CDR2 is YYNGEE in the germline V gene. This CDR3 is CASSGGGRSSETQYF. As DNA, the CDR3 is TGTGCCAGCAGCGGAGGAGGGAGATCCTCGGAGACCCAGTACTTC. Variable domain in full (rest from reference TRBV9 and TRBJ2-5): DSGVTQTPKHLITATGQRVTLRCSPRSGDLSVYWYQQSLDQGLQFLIQYYNGEERAKGNILERFSAQQFPDLHSELNLSSLELGDSALYFCASSGGGRSSETQYFGPGTRLLVL.

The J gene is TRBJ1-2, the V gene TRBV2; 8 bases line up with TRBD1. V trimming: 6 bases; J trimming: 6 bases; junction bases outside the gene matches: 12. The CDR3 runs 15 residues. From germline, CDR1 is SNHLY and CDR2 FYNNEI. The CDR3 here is CASRERTGTKDGYTF. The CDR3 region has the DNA TGTGCCAGCAGAGAGCGGACAGGGACGAAAGATGGCTACACCTTC.

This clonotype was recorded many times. CDR3 nucleotides: TGTGCCAGCAGCTTAGAACCTTGGGATGGTGGCTACACCTTC. Translation: CASSLEPWDGGYTF. This sequence joins TRBV5-4 and TRBJ1-2; D unresolved. Trimming shortened V by 2 bases and J by 7 bases, and 15 bases separated the two germline ends. The CDR3 has 14 residues. Germline V CDR1 and CDR2: SGHNT, YYREEE (reference sequence). Looking up the rest from reference TRBV5-4 and TRBJ1-2 gives the full variable domain: ETGVTQSPTHLIKTRGQQVTLRCSSQSGHNTVSWYQQALGQGPQFIFQYYREEENGRGNFPPRFSGLQFPNYSSELNVNALELDDSALYLCASSLEPWDGGYTFGSGTRLTVV.

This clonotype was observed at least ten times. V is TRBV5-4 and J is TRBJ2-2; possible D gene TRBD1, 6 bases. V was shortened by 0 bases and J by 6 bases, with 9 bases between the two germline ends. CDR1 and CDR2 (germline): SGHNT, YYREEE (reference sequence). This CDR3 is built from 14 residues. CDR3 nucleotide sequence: TGTGCCAGCAGCTTGGCAGGGGAAGCCGGGGAGCTGTTTTTT. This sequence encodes CASSLAGEAGELFF.

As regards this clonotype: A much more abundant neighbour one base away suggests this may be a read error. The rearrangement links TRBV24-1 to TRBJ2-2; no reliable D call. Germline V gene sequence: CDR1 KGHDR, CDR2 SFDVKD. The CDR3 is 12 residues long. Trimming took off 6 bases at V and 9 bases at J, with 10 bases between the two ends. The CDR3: CATSIRTRELFF. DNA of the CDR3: TGTGCCACCAGTATTCGGACCAGGGAGCTGTTTTTT.

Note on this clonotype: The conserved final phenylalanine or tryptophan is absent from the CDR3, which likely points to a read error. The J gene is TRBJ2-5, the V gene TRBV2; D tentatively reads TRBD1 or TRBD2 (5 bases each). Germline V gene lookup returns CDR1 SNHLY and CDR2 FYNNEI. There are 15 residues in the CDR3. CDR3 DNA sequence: TGCGCCAGCAGTGACAGCAGGACTCTAAGAGGGACCCAGTACTAC. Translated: CASSDSRTLRGTQYY.

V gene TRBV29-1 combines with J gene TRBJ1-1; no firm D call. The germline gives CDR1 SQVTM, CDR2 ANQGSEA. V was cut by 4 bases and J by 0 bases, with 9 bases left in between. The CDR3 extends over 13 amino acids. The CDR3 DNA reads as TGCAGCGTTGTCACACGAATGAACACTGAAGCTTTCTTT. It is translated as CSVVTRMNTEAFF. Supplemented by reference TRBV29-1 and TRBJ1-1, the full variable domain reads SAVISQKPSRDICQRGTSLTIQCQVDSQVTMMFWYRQQPGQSLTLIATANQGSEATYESGFVIDKFPISRPNLTFSTLTVSNMSPEDSSIYLCSVVTRMNTEAFFGQGTRLTVV.

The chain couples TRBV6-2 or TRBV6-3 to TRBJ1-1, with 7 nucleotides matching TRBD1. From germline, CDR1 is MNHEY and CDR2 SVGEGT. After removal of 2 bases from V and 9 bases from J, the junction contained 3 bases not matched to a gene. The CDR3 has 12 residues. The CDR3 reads CASSYPGQQAFF. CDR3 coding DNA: TGTGCCAGCAGTTACCCGGGACAGCAAGCTTTCTTT.

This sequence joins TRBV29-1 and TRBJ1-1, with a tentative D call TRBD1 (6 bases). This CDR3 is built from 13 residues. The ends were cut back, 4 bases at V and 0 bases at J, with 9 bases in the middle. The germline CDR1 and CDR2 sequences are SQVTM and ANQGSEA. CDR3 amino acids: CSVVRDMNTEAFF. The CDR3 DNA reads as TGCAGCGTTGTAAGGGACATGAACACTGAAGCTTTCTTT. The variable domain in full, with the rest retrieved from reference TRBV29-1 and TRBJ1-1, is SAVISQKPSRDICQRGTSLTIQCQVDSQVTMMFWYRQQPGQSLTLIATANQGSEATYESGFVIDKFPISRPNLTFSTLTVSNMSPEDSSIYLCSVVRDMNTEAFFGQGTRLTVV.

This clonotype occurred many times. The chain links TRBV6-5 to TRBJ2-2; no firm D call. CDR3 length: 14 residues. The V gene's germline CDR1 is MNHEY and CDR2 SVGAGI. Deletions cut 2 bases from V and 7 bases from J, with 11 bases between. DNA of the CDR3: TGTGCCAGCAGTTACGAAGGGCGGCGCGGGGAGCTGTTTTTT. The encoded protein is CASSYEGRRGELFF.

Here the CDR3 reads CASSLNLRGETQYF. The CDR3 coding sequence is TGTGCCAGTAGTCTTAATCTCAGGGGGGAGACCCAGTACTTC. The chain couples TRBV19 to TRBJ2-5, with 7 positions matching TRBD1. V trimming: 5 bases; J trimming: 5 bases; junction bases outside the gene matches: 8. Germline V CDR1 and CDR2: LNHDA, SQIVND (reference sequence). The CDR3 loop spans 14 amino acids.